Listed here are 15 T cell receptor beta chains from one sample, sequenced in a study of cytomegalovirus exposure and HLA in healthy donors. 60 Vbeta and 13 Jbeta primers were used in PCR. Profiled with immunoSEQ multiplex PCR; TCRdb holds only in-frame clones, not every one. This table has 150,000 to 200,000 clones, 65% to 80% appearing once. Sequenced: PBMCs. All receptors come from a woman aged 40 to 55 in good health and CMV-seronegative.

The rearrangement links TRBV9 to TRBJ2-3; 10 nucleotides match TRBD2. The germline V gene has CDR1 SGDLS and CDR2 YYNGEE. The V gene end was trimmed by 6 bases and the J gene end by 5 bases; junction bases not matched to a gene: 12. The length of the CDR3 is 16 residues. The CDR3 is CASNGGLAGVGDTQYF. As DNA, the CDR3 is TGTGCCAGCAACGGGGGGCTAGCGGGAGTAGGAGATACGCAGTATTTT.

The chain links TRBV7-2 to TRBJ1-1; maybe TRBD1 (5 bases). Looked up from germline, CDR1 is SGHTA and CDR2 is FQGNSA. The CDR3 runs to 14 residues. Trimming left V 5 bases short and J 2 bases short, with 12 bases between. CDR3 DNA: TGTGCCAGCAGCATCCAGGGTGGCAACACTGAAGCTTTCTTT. Amino acid sequence: CASSIQGGNTEAFF.

Only a few counts were recorded for this clone. V usage is TRBV2 and J usage is TRBJ1-2; D possibly corresponds to TRBD1 (5 bases). This CDR3 has 12 residues. V gave up 4 bases and J gave up 6 bases, with 9 bases separating them. Germline V gives CDR1 SNHLY, CDR2 FYNNEI. This CDR3 is CASSGTRDGYTF. CDR3 in DNA: TGTGCCAGCAGTGGGACACGGGATGGCTACACCTTC.

The chain uses TRBV6-1 and TRBJ1-1, with D possibly TRBD1 on 5 matching bases. Germline assignment: CDR1 MNHNS and CDR2 SASEGT. This CDR3 spans 13 amino acids. The V end was cut by 3 bases, the J end by 7 bases, with 12 bases between. The CDR3 DNA is TGTGCCAGCAGTGATAGGTGGGGGGTTGAAGCTTTCTTT. This gives the protein CASSDRWGVEAFF.

V usage is TRBV5-4 and J usage is TRBJ2-2; TRBD1 agrees at 8 bases. This CDR3 contains 15 residues. Germline V gives CDR1 SGHNT, CDR2 YYREEE (reference sequence). J was trimmed by 3 bases and V by 3 bases; bases with no gene match: 4. CDR3 in amino acids: CASSSQDRDTGELFF. Here the CDR3 DNA reads TGTGCCAGCAGCTCCCAGGACAGGGACACCGGGGAGCTGTTTTTT.

CDR3 nucleotides: TGTGCCAGCAGCCAAGGGGACAGGCCCTATGGCTACACCTTC. Protein product: CASSQGDRPYGYTF. The chain recombines TRBV14 with TRBJ1-2; 8 bases fit TRBD1. The V segment lost 1 base and the J segment 4 bases; nucleotides outside the gene matches: 2. The CDR3 runs 14 residues. CDR1 SGHDN and CDR2 FVKESK come from the germline V gene. The whole variable domain, filled in from reference TRBV14 and TRBJ1-2, reads EAGVTQFPSHSVIEKGQTVTLRCDPISGHDNLYWYRRVMGKEIKFLLHFVKESKQDESGMPNNRFLAERTGGTYSTLKVQPAELEDSGVYFCASSQGDRPYGYTFGSGTRLTVV.

This clone has just one count. This rearrangement joins TRBV19 to TRBJ2-7; 10 bases align to TRBD2. The trim removed 2 bases at V and 6 bases at J, leaving 7 bases unmatched. The CDR3 consists of 15 residues. Germline CDR1 reads LNHDA; CDR2 reads SQIVND (reference sequence). The DNA for the CDR3 is TGTGCCAGTAGTATATCTAGCGGGAGATCGCCCGAGCAGTACTTC. It is translated as CASSISSGRSPEQYF.

The chain carries TRBV7-9 and TRBJ2-4; D possibly corresponds to TRBD2 (5 bases). Trimming took 1 base from V and 9 from J, leaving 10 bases between them. The CDR3 contains 13 residues. Germline CDR1 SEHNR, CDR2 FQNEAQ (reference sequence). The CDR3 here is CASSLGTSPIQYF. CDR3 bases: TGTGCCAGCAGCTTAGGCACTAGTCCCATTCAGTACTTC.

The genes are TRBV29-1 and TRBJ1-2; no reliable D call. In germline, CDR1 is SQVTM, CDR2 ANQGSEA. The germline V and J ends were trimmed by 4 bases and 6 bases, with 3 bases remaining between them. This CDR3 spans 9 amino acids. The CDR3 sequence: CSVGDGYTF. The CDR3 DNA reads TGCAGCGTTGGAGATGGCTACACCTTC.

This clone was counted between two and nine times. V usage is TRBV7-2 and J usage is TRBJ2-7, with 7 positions matching TRBD2. V lost 4 bases to trimming and J lost 8 bases; unmatched junction nucleotides: 2. The CDR3 is 11 amino acids. The germline V gene encodes CDR1 SGHTA and CDR2 FQGNSA. The CDR3 DNA reads TGTGCCAGCAGCTCGGGGGGAAAGCAGTACTTC. Protein: CASSSGGKQYF.

The CDR3 coding sequence is TGTGCCAGCAGCCAACTCACTACAGGGTCGGGCTATGGCTACACCTTC. Amino acid sequence: CASSQLTTGSGYGYTF. The rearrangement links TRBV14 to TRBJ1-2; maybe TRBD1 (6 bases). From germline, CDR1 is SGHDN and CDR2 FVKESK. The CDR3 runs 16 residues. Trimming removed 2 bases from V and 4 bases from J, with 17 bases in between.

The chain uses TRBV2 and TRBJ2-1; a possible D gene is TRBD1 (6 bases). The CDR3 length is 13 residues. V shed 11 bases and J shed 1 base, with 12 bases lying between them. Germline V gene sequence: CDR1 SNHLY, CDR2 FYNNEI. The CDR3 region has the DNA TGTGCCGGGGAAGACAGGTCCTACAATGAGCAGTTCTTC. This gives the protein CAGEDRSYNEQFF. Together with reference TRBV2 and TRBJ2-1, the CDR3 gives the full variable domain: EPEVTQTPSHQVTQMGQEVILRCVPISNHLYFYWYRQILGQKVEFLVSFYNNEISEKSEIFDDQFSVERPDGSNFTLKIRSTKLEDSAMYFCAGEDRSYNEQFFGPGTRLTVL.

The CDR3 loop is CSVARGSPGNTIYF. The CDR3 DNA follows: TGCAGCGTTGCCAGGGGATCTCCTGGAAACACCATATATTTT. The V call is TRBV29-1, the J call TRBJ1-3, with D possibly TRBD1 on 6 matching bases. Trimming stripped 4 bases from V and 2 bases from J, with 12 bases between. Germline V CDR1 and CDR2: SQVTM, ANQGSEA. CDR3 length equals 14 residues.

The chain combines TRBV5-8 with TRBJ1-5; maybe TRBD1 (5 bases). Trimming removed 4 bases from V and 3 bases from J, with 11 bases in between. Germline V gene data show CDR1 as SGHTS and CDR2 as YDEGEE. The CDR3 contains 14 residues. CDR3 nucleotides: TGTGCCAGCAGCCTTCGACAGTTCAATCAGCCCCAGCATTTT. Its protein product is CASSLRQFNQPQHF.

The V call is TRBV6-4, the J call TRBJ2-2; perhaps TRBD2 as D (6 bases). Germline-derived CDR1 and CDR2 are MRHNA and SNTAGT. V dropped 4 bases and J dropped 1 base, with 13 bases sitting between them. The CDR3 has 16 residues. The CDR3 DNA follows: TGTGCCAGCAGTGCCTCGCGGGACTTGAACACCGGGGAGCTGTTTTTT. It codes for CASSASRDLNTGELFF.